This TCR beta chain is from a study of T cell responses to AZD1222 COVID-19 vaccine (dated by TCRdb to about 2021). Turning to the overall study: AZD1222 recipients given second doses at about 4 weeks or at about 12 weeks were pooled, since spike-specific TCR depth and breadth were not found to differ between the two schedules. A total of just over 230 trial participants underwent TCR sequencing, of whom 200 to 220 had received two doses of AZD1222 and around 25 had received two doses of the MenACWY control vaccine. Enrollment into the trials was organized by age into subgroups of 18-55, 56-69 and 70-plus years, and those subgroups contained 148, 28 and 57 TCR-sequenced participants, respectively.

The CDR3 regions of human TCRbeta chains were analyzed by immunosequencing. For the original study's pipeline: Repertoire TCRs were matched against a reference library of SARS-CoV-2-specific TCRs generated with the MIRA antigen-specificity platform. Breadth meant the fraction of unique TCRs that were SARS-CoV-2-associated, whereas depth meant the fraction of total T cells that were SARS-CoV-2-associated. Each spike-specific TCR was assigned to its reactive spike region and to a CD4 or CD8 class using the MIRA data. Log10-transformed breadth and depth values were compared by one-way ANOVA with Sidak's multiple comparisons tests. Drawn from immuneACCESS, this table holds only the in-frame rearrangements with V and J called that TCRdb kept. Clones are partly lost; checked studies trace under half to an unresolved V gene and leave the rest unexplained. That table gives V, J and clone size, and the DNA gave D and trimming. In this sample the table shows about 120,000 clones, around 92% of which occur a single time. The top ten hold 3.5% to 4.5% of the sample.

In light of the paper, this sample's time point label describes: baseline before first vaccination. The vaccinee samples were drawn from two UK trials, COV001 and COV002, one of which was a single-blind randomized controlled phase 2/3 trial testing AZD1222 (ChAdOx1 nCoV-19) in healthy adults. For TCRbeta chain sequencing, PBMC samples were collected from trial participants at day 0 and at day 28 after the second dose. Points the paper makes about the study in general: After two AZD1222 doses, spike-specific TCR breadth and depth were significantly higher than at day 0 and than in MenACWY recipients. The whole spike protein was spanned by vaccine-associated CD4 TCRs, and dominant responses were seen in regions 160-218 and 743-854. In the small 56-69-year group, the increase in depth fell short of significance, most likely because of low power. Because no day 14 peak-response samples were available, the repertoires could be characterized only after the peak T cell response. Nearly half of unique spike-specific TCRs reportedly recognized epitopes outside regions mutated in the B.1.351 and B.1.1.7 variants. Conclusions about previously exposed vaccinees are limited, since just 5 or 6 AZD1222 recipients were seropositive for SARS-CoV-2 at baseline. Participants were mostly white British and included more females than males, and it was suggested by the authors that clonal diversity may have been underestimated.

The CDR1 and CDR2 encoded by the germline V gene (reference sequence) are GTSNPN and SVGIG. The CDR3 goes from the cysteine to the phenylalanine over 15 residues. Here the CDR3 DNA is all that survives: 45 bases in frame from base 1. Germline trimming: 1 base from V, 10 bases from J; junction bases outside gene matches: 9. Of note for this clone: This clone's antigen is unknown. Base qualities are not at hand, and no much larger clone is one base apart.

The starting material was peripheral blood, obtained on day 0 of AZD1222 vaccination. The sequence joins TRBV30 to TRBJ1-6, with 8 bases matching TRBD1. The source of this sequence is an adult in good health. In nucleotide form, the sequence is TGTGCCTGGAGTGAGTGGCAGGGGGCAAACTCACCCCTCCACTTT. It specifies CAWSEWQGANSPLHF.